A single sample gave rise to the 15 T cell receptor beta chains below, sequenced in a study of cytomegalovirus exposure and HLA in healthy donors. Amplification used 60 Vbeta primers and 13 Jbeta primers. This table comes from immunoSEQ multiplex PCR, and its TCRdb copy is limited to in-frame clones, with some not included. Here the sample spans around 170,000 clones, around 80% being singletons. Material for sequencing was PBMCs. These receptors all come from a male donor in good health and CMV-seronegative.

This clone showed up just a few times. The chain links TRBV7-2 to TRBJ2-1, with TRBD2 matching over 10 bases. This CDR3 contains 15 residues. After removal of 3 bases from V and 8 bases from J, the junction contained 7 bases not matched to a gene. From germline, CDR1 is SGHTA and CDR2 FQGNSA. CDR3 in amino acids: CASSFLAGDGYEQFF. DNA for the CDR3: TGTGCCAGCAGCTTCCTAGCGGGAGATGGGTATGAGCAGTTCTTC.

This clone has more than one count but fewer than ten. V is TRBV27 and J is TRBJ1-3, with TRBD1 matching 8 bases. In germline, CDR1 is MNHEY, CDR2 SMNVEV (reference sequence). CDR3 length: 14 amino acids. V trimming: 6 bases; J trimming: 4 bases; junction bases outside the gene matches: 5. CDR3 in amino acids: CASRRTGFGNTIYF. The CDR3 DNA reads TGTGCCAGCAGAAGGACAGGGTTCGGAAACACCATATATTTT.

This chain links TRBV19 with TRBJ2-7, with a tentative D call TRBD2 (7 bases). CDR3 length: 17 amino acids. V lost 3 bases to trimming and J lost 3 bases, with 21 bases between them. CDR1 is LNHDA, CDR2 SQIVND, per germline (reference sequence). The CDR3 loop reads CASSMGRGGAGYYEQYF. The DNA of the CDR3 is TGTGCCAGTAGTATGGGCCGCGGGGGCGCGGGGTACTACGAGCAGTACTTC.

The V gene is TRBV28, the J gene TRBJ2-5, with D tentatively TRBD2 (7 bases). The CDR3 is made up of 13 amino acids. CDR1 MDHEN and CDR2 SYDVKM come from the germline V gene. V was clipped by 5 bases and J by 4 bases, with 11 bases between them. CDR3 region: CASSGGGPETQYF. The CDR3 DNA reads TGTGCCAGCAGTGGCGGGGGCCCAGAGACCCAGTACTTC.

V usage is TRBV28 and J usage is TRBJ2-1, with D hard to call. This CDR3 has 15 residues. Germline V lookup: CDR1 MDHEN, CDR2 SYDVKM. The ends were cut back, 7 bases at V and 0 bases at J, with 13 bases in the middle. CDR3 amino acids: CASTPGWSSYNEQFF. CDR3 coding DNA: TGTGCCAGCACCCCTGGCTGGAGCTCCTACAATGAGCAGTTCTTC.

In regard to this clone: Sequence at one end of the junction differs from germline and may be a read error. The chain joins TRBV18 to TRBJ1-2; 8 nucleotides align to TRBD1. Germline V gene data show CDR1 as KGHSH and CDR2 as LQKENI. The CDR3 has 13 residues. CDR3 nucleotide sequence: TGTGCCAGCTCCCCCTCAGGGGGCTATGTCTACACCTTC. This translates into CASSPSGGYVYTF. Drawing the rest from reference TRBV18 and TRBJ1-2, the complete variable domain is NAGVMQNPRHLVRRRGQEARLRCSPMKGHSHVYWYRQLPEEGLKFMVYLQKENIIDESGMPKERFSAEFPKEGPSILRIQQVVRGDSAAYFCASSPSGGYVYTFGSGTRLTVV.

The chain links TRBV15 to TRBJ2-5; TRBD1 agrees at 8 bases. With 0 bases clipped from V and 1 base from J, the junction kept 4 bases outside the gene matches. Germline assignment: CDR1 LNHNV and CDR2 YYDKDF (reference sequence). The CDR3 is 16 residues long. The CDR3 loop is CATSRDPGTGQETQYF. CDR3 coding DNA: TGTGCCACCAGCAGAGATCCCGGGACAGGCCAAGAGACCCAGTACTTC.

The chain is built from TRBV27 and TRBJ2-1; tentative D call: TRBD2 (5 bases). Germline CDR1 and CDR2: MNHEY and SMNVEV (reference sequence). V lost 3 bases and J 2 bases, leaving 8 bases between the germline ends. The CDR3 has 14 residues. The CDR3 reads CASSFRGPYNEQFF. CDR3 sequence (DNA): TGTGCCAGCAGTTTTCGGGGTCCCTACAATGAGCAGTTCTTC.

The J gene is TRBJ2-1, the V gene TRBV29-1; 9 bases align to TRBD2. Trimming removed 4 bases from V and 10 bases from J; junction bases left unmatched: 14. Germline lookup yields CDR1 SQVTM and CDR2 ANQGSEA. CDR3 size: 15 residues. The CDR3 nucleotides read TGCAGCGTTGGATCTCGAGCGGGGGGATCCACGGAGCAGTTCTTC. It translates to CSVGSRAGGSTEQFF.

The J gene is TRBJ1-2, the V gene TRBV4-3, with 8 nucleotides matching TRBD1. The germline gives CDR1 LGHNA, CDR2 YSLEER. This CDR3 is 14 amino acids long. Trimming removed 3 bases from V and 6 bases from J; junction bases left unmatched: 6. The CDR3 sequence is CASSQTPQGDGYTF. CDR3 nucleotides: TGCGCCAGCAGCCAGACACCACAGGGGGATGGCTACACCTTC.

The V gene is TRBV4-3, the J gene TRBJ1-1; D is unresolved. This CDR3 has 15 amino acids. Looked up from germline, CDR1 is LGHNA and CDR2 is YSLEER. Trimming cost V 0 bases and J 1 base, with 9 bases left between them. In DNA form, the CDR3 reads TGCGCCAGCAGCCAAGATCAGCGAGGGAACACTGAAGCTTTCTTT. It yields the protein CASSQDQRGNTEAFF.

The chain has TRBV5-5 and TRBJ1-4, with D perhaps TRBD1 (5 bases). V lost 3 bases, J lost 0 bases, and 9 bases lay in between. CDR3 length equals 15 residues. Germline CDR1 reads SGHKS; CDR2 reads YYEKEE (reference sequence). This CDR3 is CASSSTVATNEKLFF. The CDR3 DNA is TGTGCCAGCAGCTCGACAGTTGCAACTAATGAAAAACTGTTTTTT. Based on the CDR3 plus reference TRBV5-5 and TRBJ1-4, the full variable domain is DAGVTQSPTHLIKTRGQQVTLRCSPISGHKSVSWYQQVLGQGPQFIFQYYEKEERGRGNFPDRFSARQFPNYSSELNVNALLLGDSALYLCASSSTVATNEKLFFGSGTQLSVL.

As regards this clone: This sample also contains other DNA sequences that code for the same CDR3. The gene calls are TRBV7-2 and TRBJ2-3; 8 nucleotides line up with TRBD2. V was clipped by 3 bases and J by 0 bases; unmatched bases: 5. The V gene's germline CDR1 is SGHTA and CDR2 FQGNSA. This CDR3 has 16 residues. CDR3 nucleotide sequence: TGTGCCAGCAGCTTGGTAGCGGGGTCTAGCACAGATACGCAGTATTTT. It yields the protein CASSLVAGSSTDTQYF.

CDR3 in amino acids: CAIGDSNYGYTF. The CDR3 DNA is TGTGCCATCGGAGACAGCAACTATGGCTACACCTTC. The rearrangement links TRBV7-6 to TRBJ1-2; possibly TRBD1 for D (5 bases). The CDR3 contains 12 residues. The germline V and J ends were trimmed by 10 bases and 2 bases, with 11 bases remaining between them. Per germline, CDR1 SGHVS and CDR2 FNYEAQ.

This clone was counted a few times. A junction boundary mismatches the germline segment, possibly from a read error. This rearrangement joins TRBV10-3 to TRBJ2-1; 9 nucleotides line up with TRBD1. From germline, CDR1 is ENHRY and CDR2 SYGVKD. CDR3 length: 14 residues. CDR3 DNA: TGTGCCAGCAGTGAACAGGGGGCGTACAATGAGCAGTTCTTC. Protein product: CASSEQGAYNEQFF.